The clone carrying this T cell receptor (beta chain) was detected once. This sample stems from a study of CD4 and CD8 cells across lung adenocarcinoma regions. From germline, CDR1 is ENHRY and CDR2 SYGVKD. This CDR3 has 16 residues. The V segment lost 7 bases and the J segment 2 bases; nucleotides outside the gene matches: 10. Samples came from patients with localized non-small cell lung adenocarcinoma. TCRdb processed the PCR reads anew with MiXCR; each CDR3 protein has one entry. In the table there are 20,000 or so distinct CDR3 sequences, 45% to 50% of which are singletons. The TCR originated in a male donor with lung adenocarcinoma. The CD4 and CD8 labels of this study may be unreliable. This sequence joins TRBV10-3 and TRBJ1-3, with TRBD1 matching 8 bases. Sequencing was carried out using CD8+ T cells from the margin of a lung tumor. The CDR3 DNA is TGTGCCATCACCGACTCCCGGGACAGGACTGGAAACACCATATATTTT. Translated: CAITDSRDRTGNTIYF.